What follows are 6 T cell receptor beta chains derived from one specimen sequenced in a study of PD-1 blockade in classical Hodgkin lymphoma. Here immunoSEQ multiplex PCR was the method, and the copy in TCRdb shows in-frame clones only, minus some. The sample contains around 28,000 clones, 80% to 90% of which appear only once. Indicated time point: cycle 4 day 1 (C4D1), after less than 7 weeks of nivolumab. With no exception, relapse followed autologous stem cell transplantation in all patients, and brentuximab vedotin exposure varied. Researchers report purifying CD4+ T cells from thawed PBMCs by magnetic negative selection. The source was CD4+ T cells from blood, collected before the fourth cycle of nivolumab. These receptors all come from a human donor with classical Hodgkin lymphoma.

The chain joins TRBV6-1 to TRBJ1-3; unclear D gene. Germline V gives CDR1 MNHNS, CDR2 SASEGT. The CDR3 consists of 13 residues. V lost 6 bases to trimming and J lost 8 bases, with 14 bases between them. The CDR3 sequence is CASRYAGGDTIYF. The DNA of the CDR3 is TGTGCCAGCAGATACGCGGGAGGAGACACCATATATTTT.

The chain couples TRBV6-6 to TRBJ1-2; 7 bases agree with TRBD1. Trimming removed 6 bases from V and 4 bases from J; junction bases left unmatched: 5. Germline V lookup: CDR1 MNHNY, CDR2 SVGAGI (reference sequence). The CDR3 contains 13 residues. Here the CDR3 reads CASRQGQVYGYTF. In DNA form, the CDR3 reads TGTGCCAGCAGACAAGGACAGGTCTATGGCTACACCTTC.

This rearrangement joins TRBV28 to TRBJ1-3; TRBD1 aligns across 7 bases. Per the germline V gene, CDR1 is MDHEN and CDR2 is SYDVKM. The length of the CDR3 is 18 residues. Unmatched junction bases numbered 15, after V lost 7 bases and J lost 0 bases. The chain's CDR3 is CASNPTGVSSRSGNTIYF. The CDR3 region has the DNA TGTGCCAGCAACCCCACAGGGGTGTCAAGTCGCTCTGGAAACACCATATATTTT.

V gene TRBV7-7 combines with J gene TRBJ1-4, with a weak D call TRBD1 (6 bases). Trimming cost V 5 bases and J 1 base, with 11 bases left between them. From germline, CDR1 is SSHAT and CDR2 FNYEAQ (reference sequence). The CDR3 spans 15 residues. The CDR3 is CASSQGGRTNEKLFF. The CDR3 bases are TGTGCCAGCAGCCAAGGGGGTAGAACTAATGAAAAACTGTTTTTT.

The V and J genes are TRBV11-2 and TRBJ2-7; TRBD2 agrees at 7 bases. The CDR3 runs 15 residues. V dropped 1 base and J dropped 3; count of bases not matched to a gene: 6. From germline, CDR1 is SGHAT and CDR2 FQNNGV. The CDR3 sequence is CASSLATPGGYEQYF. The CDR3 nucleotides read TGTGCCAGCAGCTTAGCTACCCCGGGAGGCTACGAGCAGTACTTC.

The chain links TRBV5-4 to TRBJ2-5; unclear D gene. The CDR3 runs 15 residues. V was shortened by 0 bases and J by 5 bases, with 14 bases between the two germline ends. Germline assignment: CDR1 SGHNT and CDR2 YYREEE (reference sequence). The CDR3 coding sequence is TGTGCCAGCAGCTTGGGGCCCTCCAAAGGGGAGACCCAGTACTTC. It codes for CASSLGPSKGETQYF.